This TCR beta chain comes out of a study of blood T cell repertoires in COVID-19. TCRdb's copy holds only in-frame clones and misses some; the assay was immunoSEQ multiplex PCR. The data hold 200,000 to 300,000 clones, with around 84% observed a single time. Germline lookup yields CDR1 LGHDT and CDR2 YNNKEL (reference sequence). CDR3 length: 14 residues. V was shortened by 6 bases and J by 5 bases, with 14 bases between the two germline ends. The receptor's source is a man aged 60 to 75 with acute or convalescent COVID-19. This chain uses TRBV3-1 (or the pseudogene TRBV3-2) with TRBJ1-3; the D gene is possibly TRBD1 (6 bases). What was sequenced was peripheral blood. The CDR3: CASSPPTGRNTIYF. CDR3 nucleotides: TGTGCCAGCAGTCCGCCGACAGGAAGAAACACCATATATTTT.